This TCR beta chain was documented in a study of technical replicates of blood from a few donors. Trimming pared 3 bases from V and 1 base from J, leaving 10 bases between. Germline CDR1 and CDR2: SGHKS and YYEKEE (reference sequence). The CDR3 loop spans 14 amino acids. The assay was immunoSEQ multiplex PCR, and TCRdb's table has in-frame clones only and misses some. The profile covers some 76,000 clones, with less than 99% appearing a single time and less than 0.25% taken by the ten largest. The sequencing input was T cells isolated from PBMCs. The V gene is TRBV5-5, the J gene TRBJ1-1; D unresolved. The sequence was collected from a human donor in good health. The CDR3 region is CASSSEAWNTEAFF. CDR3 DNA: TGTGCCAGCAGCTCCGAGGCTTGGAACACTGAAGCTTTCTTT.